This TCR beta chain was recorded in a study of beta chain features in type 1 diabetes. Every bit of the isolated RNA underwent reverse transcription, so sequencing read expressed TCRB transcripts. Assay used: immunoSEQ multiplex PCR; TCRdb lists only in-frame clones, some missing. The data show under 300,000 clones, with about 15% seen just once and 0.015% to 0.02% held by the top ten. As concerns this clone: Its antigen is not identified.

Germline V gene lookup returns CDR1 LNHNV and CDR2 YYDKDF (reference sequence). There are 15 residues in the CDR3. Trimming removed 0 bases at V and 4 bases at J, with 10 bases between. Overall study findings and caveats: Among type 1 diabetes patients, VDJ junctions had fewer insertions and more deletions. Patients' naive, central memory and regulatory TCRB repertoires appeared more alike than those of healthy donors. Researchers report that Type 1 diabetes patients had moderately but significantly shorter TCRB CDR3s across all four CD4+ subsets.

This clonotype was sampled from a man in his thirties or forties with type 1 diabetes. The sequenced sample was naive CD4+ T cells from blood. The chain has TRBV15 and TRBJ2-1, with a possible D match to TRBD2 (6 bases). CDR3 sequence reads: CATSRELGLYNEQFF. CDR3 nucleotides: TGTGCCACCAGCAGAGAACTGGGACTTTACAATGAGCAGTTCTTC.